This T cell receptor beta chain derives from a study of control samples from healthy donors and cancer patients. Profiled with immunoSEQ multiplex PCR; TCRdb holds only in-frame clones, not every one. The table shows 95,000 to 120,000 clones, with 70% to 85% occurring only once. The germline CDR1 and CDR2 sequences are MNHEY and SVGAGI. The CDR3 is made up of 14 amino acids. Unmatched junction bases numbered 7, after V lost 8 bases and J lost 4 bases. Sample: blood. This chain uses TRBV6-5 with TRBJ1-2; 10 bases map to TRBD1. The sequence came from a man aged 18 to 29 in good health. As DNA, the CDR3 is TGTGCCAGCGTAGACAGGGGGCTGGCCTATGGCTACACCTTC. This gives the protein CASVDRGLAYGYTF.